Described below is a single T cell receptor (beta chain) sequence and its context. The sample comes from a study of T cell changes during pregnancy in multiple sclerosis. The CDR3 consists of 14 residues. V was pared by 11 bases and J by 4 bases, with 7 bases of the junction left unmatched. CDR1 is LNHDA, CDR2 SQIVND, per germline (reference sequence). The data were produced by immunoSEQ multiplex PCR, yet TCRdb's version contains in-frame clones alone and is incomplete. The table lists about 39,000 clones, roughly 88% of them singletons, with around 4.1% in the top ten. The source material was CD8+ T cells from peripheral blood mononuclear cells, sampled in the first trimester of pregnancy. V is TRBV19 and J is TRBJ2-2; 10 bases align to TRBD2. The receptor was isolated from a female donor with multiple sclerosis, enrolled in a pregnancy study. The CDR3 region is CACGLADATGELFF. The CDR3 DNA is TGTGCCTGCGGACTAGCGGATGCCACCGGGGAGCTGTTTTTT.